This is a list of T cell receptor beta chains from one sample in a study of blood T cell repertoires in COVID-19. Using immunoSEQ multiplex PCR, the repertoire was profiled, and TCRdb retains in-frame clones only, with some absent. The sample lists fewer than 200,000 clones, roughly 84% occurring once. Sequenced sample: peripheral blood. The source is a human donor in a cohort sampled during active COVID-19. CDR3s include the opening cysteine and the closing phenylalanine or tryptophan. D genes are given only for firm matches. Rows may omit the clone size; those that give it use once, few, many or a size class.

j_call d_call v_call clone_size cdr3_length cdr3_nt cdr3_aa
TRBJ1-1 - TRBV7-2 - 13 TGTGCCAGCAGCTTAGCAGGCAGGGCCGAAGCTTTCTTT CASSLAGRAEAFF
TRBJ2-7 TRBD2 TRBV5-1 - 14 TGCGCCAGCAGCTTAACTAGCGGGAGTCGGGAGCAGTACTTC CASSLTSGSREQYF
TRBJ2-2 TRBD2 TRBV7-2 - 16 TGTGCCAGCATATTTCTAGCGGGAGATCGGACCGGGGAGCTGTTTTTT CASIFLAGDRTGELFF
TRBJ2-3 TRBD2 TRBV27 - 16 TGTGCCAGCAGTTCCCGACTAGCGGGAGGGCCCGATACGCAGTATTTT CASSSRLAGGPDTQYF
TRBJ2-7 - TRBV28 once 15 TGTGCCAGCAGTGCGGCAAACAGGTTCTCCTACGAGCAGTACTTC CASSAANRFSYEQYF
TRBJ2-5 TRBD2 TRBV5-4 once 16 TGTGCCAGCAGCTTGAGGGGAGCGGGAGTTCAAGAGACCCAGTACTTC CASSLRGAGVQETQYF
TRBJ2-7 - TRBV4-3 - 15 TGCGCCAGCAGCCAAGAAAAGGACTACCTCTACGAGCAGTACTTC CASSQEKDYLYEQYF
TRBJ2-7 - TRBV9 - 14 TGTGCCAGCGGAAAGGACAGCCTCTCCTACGAGCAGTACTTC CASGKDSLSYEQYF
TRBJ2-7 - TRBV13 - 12 TGTGCCAGCAGCCCTAGCTCTTACGAGCAGTACTTC CASSPSSYEQYF
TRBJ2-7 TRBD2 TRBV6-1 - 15 TGTGCCAGCAGTGAAGCGGGGGGGGGACCCTACGAGCAGTACTTC CASSEAGGGPYEQYF
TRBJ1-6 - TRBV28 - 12 TGTGCCAGCAGAGATCAGGGGTCACCCCTCCACTTT CASRDQGSPLHF
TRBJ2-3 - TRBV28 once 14 TGTGCCAGCGGAGCGGCCCCTAGCACAGATACGCAGTATTTT CASGAAPSTDTQYF
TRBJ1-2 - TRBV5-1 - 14 TGCGCCAGCAGCTTGGAGCCAGGATACTATGGCTACACCTTC CASSLEPGYYGYTF
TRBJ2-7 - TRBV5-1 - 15 TGCGCCAGCAGCTTGGTCGGTGGGAGCTCCTACGAGCAGTACTTC CASSLVGGSSYEQYF
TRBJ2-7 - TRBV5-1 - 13 TGCGCCAGCAGCTTGGCGGGAGAATACGAGCAGTACTTC CASSLAGEYEQYF
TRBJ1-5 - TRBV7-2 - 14 TGTGCCAGCAGCTGGCAGGGAAGCAATCAGCCCCAGCATTTT CASSWQGSNQPQHF
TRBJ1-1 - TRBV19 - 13 TGTGCCAGTACCTCGACAGGGAACACTGAAGCTTTCTTT CASTSTGNTEAFF
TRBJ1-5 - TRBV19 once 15 TGTGCCAGTAGTATAGTTGCGGGGGACAATCAGCCCCAGCATTTT CASSIVAGDNQPQHF
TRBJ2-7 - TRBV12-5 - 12 TGTGCTAGTGGTTTCGGGGGCTACGAGCAGTACTTC CASGFGGYEQYF
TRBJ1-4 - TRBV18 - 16 TGTGCCAGCTCACCAAAGACTCTTGCAACTAATGAAAAACTGTTTTTT CASSPKTLATNEKLFF
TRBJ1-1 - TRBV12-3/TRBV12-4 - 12 TGTGCCAGCAGCCAGGGCAACACTGAAGCTTTCTTT CASSQGNTEAFF
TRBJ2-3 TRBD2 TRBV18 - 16 TGTGCCAGCTCACCCTATAGCGGGGGGGCCGGAGATACGCAGTATTTT CASSPYSGGAGDTQYF
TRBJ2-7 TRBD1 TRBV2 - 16 TGTGCCAGCAGACGCGCACCAGGGGGCTCGTCCTACGAGCAGTACTTC CASRRAPGGSSYEQYF
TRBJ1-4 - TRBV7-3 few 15 TGTGCCAGCAGCTCAACAGGGTCGGGGAATGAAAAACTGTTTTTT CASSSTGSGNEKLFF
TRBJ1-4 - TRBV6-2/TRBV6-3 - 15 TGTGCCAGCAGTCGAATACAGGTCAGGAATGAAAAACTGTTTTTT CASSRIQVRNEKLFF
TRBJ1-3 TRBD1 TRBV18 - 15 TGTGCCAGCTCAACCGGGACAGGGTTAGGAAACACCATATATTTT CASSTGTGLGNTIYF
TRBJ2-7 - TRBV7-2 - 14 TGTGCCAGCAGCTTAGATCCTAGCGTATACGAGCAGTACTTC CASSLDPSVYEQYF
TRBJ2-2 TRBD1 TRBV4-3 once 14 TGCGCCAGCAGCCATGGACAGGCGCGAGGGGAGCTGTTTTTT CASSHGQARGELFF
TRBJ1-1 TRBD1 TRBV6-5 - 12 TGTGCCAGCAGTTACTCCAGGGGGATCAACTTCTTT CASSYSRGINFF
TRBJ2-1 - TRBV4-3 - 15 TGCGCCAGCAGCCAAGGGGCACAGGGGGGGAATGAGCAGTTCTTC CASSQGAQGGNEQFF
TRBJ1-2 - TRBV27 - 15 TGTGCCAGCAGTTTATCTTGGGGCCAGAACTATGGCTACACCTTC CASSLSWGQNYGYTF
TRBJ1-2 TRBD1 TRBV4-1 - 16 TGCGCCAGCAGCCAAGACCCCGGACAGGTTGACTATGGCTACACCTTC CASSQDPGQVDYGYTF
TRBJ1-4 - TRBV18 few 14 TGTGCCAGCTCACCGACAGGCATGAGGCGAAAACTGTTTTTT CASSPTGMRRKLFF
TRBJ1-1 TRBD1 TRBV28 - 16 TGTGCCAGCAGTTTAGCCCGGGACAGGGTGAACACTGAAGCTTTCTTT CASSLARDRVNTEAFF
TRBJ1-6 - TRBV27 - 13 TGTGCCAGCAGTTTAACAGGGTATTCACCCCTCCACTTT CASSLTGYSPLHF
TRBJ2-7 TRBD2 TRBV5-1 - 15 TGCGCCAGCAGCTTGGCTAGCGGGGGCTCCTACGAGCAGTACTTC CASSLASGGSYEQYF
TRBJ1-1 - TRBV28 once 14 TGTGCCAGCAGTTTCCACAGGGCGGCCACTGAAGCTTTCTTT CASSFHRAATEAFF
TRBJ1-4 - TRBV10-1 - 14 TGCGCCAGCATACAGCCGGCAACTAATGAAAAACTGTTTTTT CASIQPATNEKLFF
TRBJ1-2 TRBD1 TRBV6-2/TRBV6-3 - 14 TGTGCCAGCAGCTTACGACAGGGCTACTATGGCTACACCTTC CASSLRQGYYGYTF
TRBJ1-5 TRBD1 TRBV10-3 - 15 TGTGCCACAAAATCCGGGACAGGGGATGATCAGCCCCAGCATTTT CATKSGTGDDQPQHF
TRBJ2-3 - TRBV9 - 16 TGTGCCAGCAGCGCCCTGCTAGCGCCTTACACAGATACGCAGTATTTT CASSALLAPYTDTQYF
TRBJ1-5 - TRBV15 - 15 TGTGCCACCAGCATTAAACAGGGCGGCAATCAGCCCCAGCATTTT CATSIKQGGNQPQHF
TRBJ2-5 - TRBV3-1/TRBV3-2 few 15 TGTGCCAGCAGCCCAGATAGTGGTTTCAAAGAGACCCAGTACTTC CASSPDSGFKETQYF
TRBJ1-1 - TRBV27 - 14 TGTGCCAGCAGTTTAACCGAAGCGAGGTCGGAAGCTTTCTTT CASSLTEARSEAFF
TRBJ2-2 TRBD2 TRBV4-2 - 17 TGTGCCAGCAGCCAAGAGGGAACTAGCGGGAATCACGGGGAGCTGTTTTTT CASSQEGTSGNHGELFF
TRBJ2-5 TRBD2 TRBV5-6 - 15 TGTGCCAGCAGCTTTGGGACTAGCGGGGAAGAGACCCAGTACTTC CASSFGTSGEETQYF
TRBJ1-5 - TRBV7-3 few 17 TGTGCCAGCAGCCTCCCCGGGACTGAAGATAGCAATCAGCCCCAGCATTTT CASSLPGTEDSNQPQHF
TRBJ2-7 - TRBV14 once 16 TGTGCCAGCAGCCACGGGTTTAGGCTGTTAGCCTACGAGCAGTACTTC CASSHGFRLLAYEQYF
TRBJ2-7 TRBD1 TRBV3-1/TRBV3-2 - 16 TGTGCCAGCAGCCTTTTACCGGGACAGGGGAAATACGAGCAGTACTTC CASSLLPGQGKYEQYF
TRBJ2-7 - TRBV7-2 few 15 TGTGCCAGCAGTCGAACTTCGGACAGAACCTACGAGCAGTACTTC CASSRTSDRTYEQYF
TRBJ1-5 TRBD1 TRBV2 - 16 TGTGCCAGCAGTGGGACAGGGGCATATAGCAATCAGCCCCAGCATTTT CASSGTGAYSNQPQHF
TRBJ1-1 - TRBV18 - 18 TGTGCCAGCTCACCGGGCGGACAGCGGCGCTATATCAACACTGAAGCTTTCTTT CASSPGGQRRYINTEAFF
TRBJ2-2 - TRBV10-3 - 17 TGTGCCATCAAGATCGGGCGGGGCGGGGCGAACACCGGGGAGCTGTTTTTT CAIKIGRGGANTGELFF
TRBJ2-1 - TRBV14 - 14 TGTGCCAGCAGCCAAGGAGTCAGGGTGGATGAGCAGTTCTTC CASSQGVRVDEQFF